This T cell receptor beta chain emerged from a study of blood T cell repertoires in COVID-19. V dropped 4 bases and J dropped 6; count of bases not matched to a gene: 8. This CDR3 is built from 16 residues. Looked up from germline, CDR1 is SGHTS and CDR2 is YDEGEE. Produced via immunoSEQ multiplex PCR; TCRdb's table is partial and in-frame only. The sample yields about 190,000 clones, approximately 78% seen once. Sequenced material: peripheral blood. This sequence joins TRBV5-8 and TRBJ2-1, with 12 bases lining up with TRBD2. The origin of this receptor is an elderly woman with active or convalescent COVID-19. The CDR3 spells CASSKTLAGGLNEQFF. The CDR3 DNA reads as TGTGCCAGCAGCAAGACCCTAGCGGGGGGGCTCAATGAGCAGTTCTTC.